These 19 T cell receptor beta chains came from one sample sequenced in a study of cytomegalovirus exposure and HLA in healthy donors. Primers for the PCR totalled 60 Vbeta and 13 Jbeta. Clones were sequenced by immunoSEQ multiplex PCR, and TCRdb holds only the in-frame ones, with some missing. This repertoire comprises more than 95,000 clones; its ten largest clones make up less than 4.5%. Sequences were obtained from PBMCs. Source of these receptors: a man between 35 and 55 years old in good health and CMV-seronegative.

The genes are TRBV7-2 and TRBJ2-5, with 9 bases fitting TRBD2. This CDR3 is 16 amino acids long. CDR1 is SGHTA, CDR2 FQGNSA, per germline. The V gene end was trimmed by 4 bases and the J gene end by 2 bases; junction bases not matched to a gene: 8. CDR3 loop: CASSSFFSGGQETQYF. DNA of the CDR3: TGTGCCAGCAGCTCATTCTTCAGCGGGGGGCAAGAGACCCAGTACTTC.

The rearrangement uses TRBV2 and TRBJ2-5; 9 nucleotides match TRBD1. The end of the DNA fits TRBJ2-7 better, so the J call may be wrong. Germline loops: CDR1 SNHLY, CDR2 FYNNEI. The CDR3 covers 13 residues. In DNA, the CDR3 is TGTGCCAGCAGTGGGACAGGGGCCTACGAGCAGTACTTC. Amino acid sequence: CASSGTGAYEQYF.

The genes are TRBV2 and TRBJ2-1; tentative D call: TRBD2 (5 bases). Trimming shortened V by 7 bases and J by 8 bases, and 9 bases separated the two germline ends. Germline lookup yields CDR1 SNHLY and CDR2 FYNNEI. The CDR3 totals 11 residues. This CDR3 is CASKRVDEQFF. The CDR3 coding sequence is TGTGCCAGCAAGAGGGTAGATGAGCAGTTCTTC.

The J gene is TRBJ1-1, the V gene TRBV6-5, with D possibly matching TRBD1 (5 bases). Trimming left V 7 bases short and J 5 bases short, with 20 bases between. This CDR3 spans 15 amino acids. Germline CDR1 and CDR2: MNHEY and SVGAGI. CDR3 region: CASTRGGARSTEAFF. In DNA, the CDR3 is TGTGCCAGCACAAGGGGAGGGGCGAGAAGTACTGAAGCTTTCTTT.

The chain has TRBV7-9 and TRBJ2-6; the match to TRBD2 covers 8 bases. Losses at the gene ends were 6 bases for V and 0 bases for J; bases not matched to a gene: 7. The germline gives CDR1 SEHNR, CDR2 FQNEAQ (reference sequence). The CDR3 runs 17 residues. CDR3: CASRPGGGYSGANVLTF. DNA for the CDR3: TGTGCCAGCAGGCCCGGGGGGGGATACTCTGGGGCCAACGTCCTGACTTTC.

V and J are TRBV19 and TRBJ1-5; a possible D gene is TRBD1 (6 bases). The germline CDR1 and CDR2 sequences are LNHDA and SQIVND (reference sequence). The CDR3 covers 15 residues. V shed 6 bases and J shed 1 base, with 13 bases lying between them. The CDR3 protein is CASRERDISNQPQHF. The CDR3 DNA is TGTGCCAGTAGGGAACGGGACATCAGCAATCAGCCCCAGCATTTT.

The V and J genes are TRBV27 and TRBJ1-1, with a weak D call TRBD1 (6 bases). The CDR3 has 17 residues. The V end lost 6 bases, the J end lost 11 bases, and 31 bases lay between the germline ends. The V gene's germline CDR1 is MNHEY and CDR2 SMNVEV (reference sequence). In DNA, the CDR3 is TGTGCCAGCAGATCACCTAGGGGGGGGGCTGGGCCGCCTGGTGCTTTCTTT. It translates to CASRSPRGGAGPPGAFF.

This chain links TRBV15 with TRBJ2-1; 9 bases line up with TRBD2. The V and J ends lost 8 bases and 4 bases, in that order; junction bases with no gene match: 3. The germline gives CDR1 LNHNV, CDR2 YYDKDF (reference sequence). The CDR3 sequence is 13 residues long. CDR3 sequence reads: CATGGGGYNEQFF. Here the CDR3 DNA reads TGTGCCACCGGCGGGGGGGGATACAATGAGCAGTTCTTC.

The V and J genes are TRBV7-2 and TRBJ2-5; 7 bases are a match to TRBD1. CDR3 length: 14 residues. The junction had 6 bases not matched to a gene; V was cut back by 3 bases and J by 5 bases. Per germline, CDR1 SGHTA and CDR2 FQGNSA. CDR3 sequence (DNA): TGTGCCAGCAGCTTCGGCAGGGGGATGGAGACCCAGTACTTC. Its translation: CASSFGRGMETQYF.

This rearrangement joins TRBV9 to TRBJ2-5; unclear D gene. The assigned J gene may be wrong: the sequence end matches TRBJ2-7 better. Germline V gene lookup returns CDR1 SGDLS and CDR2 YYNGEE. This CDR3 region has 14 residues. DNA for the CDR3: TGTGCCAGCAGCGCCTCTGAATACTCCTACGAGCAGTACTTC. Protein: CASSASEYSYEQYF.

The rearrangement joins TRBV28 to TRBJ1-5, with D possibly matching TRBD1 (5 bases). Germline V gene lookup returns CDR1 MDHEN and CDR2 SYDVKM. V lost 6 bases to trimming and J lost 7 bases, with 19 bases between them. The CDR3 spans 15 residues. The CDR3 DNA follows: TGTGCCAGCAGACAAACAGGATCTCAAGGGCAGCCCCAGCATTTT. It codes for CASRQTGSQGQPQHF.

The chain carries TRBV11-2 and TRBJ2-5; tentatively, D is TRBD1 (5 bases). The J call could be wrong; TRBJ2-7 is a better fit for the DNA end. The CDR3 is 14 amino acids. Germline V gene lookup returns CDR1 SGHAT and CDR2 FQNNGV. The CDR3 reads CASSLEAGFDEQYF. CDR3 coding DNA: TGTGCCAGCAGCTTAGAGGCAGGGTTTGACGAGCAGTACTTC.

On this clone itself: The sample carries other DNA sequences with the same CDR3. The chain recombines TRBV20-1 with TRBJ2-7; weak D call: TRBD2 (6 bases). V was shortened by 6 bases and J by 3 bases, with 9 bases between the two germline ends. From germline, CDR1 is DFQATT and CDR2 SNEGSKA (reference sequence). The CDR3 has 11 amino acids. CDR3 sequence (DNA): TGCAGTGCGCGACTAGTCTACGAGCAGTACTTC. Translated, it gives CSARLVYEQYF.

The V call is TRBV25-1, the J call TRBJ1-6; maybe TRBD1 (6 bases). CDR1 MGHDK and CDR2 SYGVNS come from the germline V gene. The germline V and J ends were trimmed by 8 bases and 9 bases, with 14 bases remaining between them. The CDR3 spans 13 residues. The CDR3 here is CASHGTYLSPLHF. CDR3 nucleotides: TGTGCCAGCCACGGGACATACCTTTCACCCCTCCACTTT.

The rearrangement links TRBV5-4 to TRBJ2-1; the D gene is possibly TRBD2 (6 bases). CDR1 SGHNT and CDR2 YYREEE come from the germline V gene (reference sequence). V lost 7 bases to trimming and J lost 2 bases, with 13 bases between them. The CDR3 sequence is 14 residues long. CDR3 protein: CASRGGEPYNEQFF. The CDR3 nucleotides read TGTGCCAGCCGAGGCGGGGAGCCCTACAATGAGCAGTTCTTC. Full variable domain (rest looked up from reference TRBV5-4 and TRBJ2-1): ETGVTQSPTHLIKTRGQQVTLRCSSQSGHNTVSWYQQALGQGPQFIFQYYREEENGRGNFPPRFSGLQFPNYSSELNVNALELDDSALYLCASRGGEPYNEQFFGPGTRLTVL.

The V and J genes are TRBV6-5 and TRBJ1-4, with TRBD1 as a possible D gene (5 bases). Germline V gene lookup returns CDR1 MNHEY and CDR2 SVGAGI. The ends were cut back, 7 bases at V and 7 bases at J, with 13 bases in the middle. This CDR3 spans 13 amino acids. As DNA, the CDR3 is TGTGCCAGCAAACTCATCGGGGGTGAAAAACTGTTTTTT. Encoded protein: CASKLIGGEKLFF.

V gene TRBV11-2 combines with J gene TRBJ2-7; TRBD2 might be the D (7 bases). The CDR3 consists of 14 residues. Germline V gives CDR1 SGHAT, CDR2 FQNNGV. The V end was cut by 2 bases, the J end by 4 bases, with 12 bases between. CDR3 DNA sequence: TGTGCCAGCAGCTTAAGGGGGGGAGGGTACGAGCAGTACTTC. It is translated as CASSLRGGGYEQYF.

DNA of the CDR3: TGCGCCAGCAGCCGGACAGGGGGTCTCACTGAAGCTTTCTTT. Protein sequence: CASSRTGGLTEAFF. This chain joins TRBV5-1 and TRBJ1-1; 10 nucleotides agree with TRBD1. CDR1 and CDR2 (germline): SGHRS, YFSETQ. V lost 4 bases and J lost 4; bases outside the gene matches: 4. This CDR3 region has 14 residues.

The gene calls are TRBV25-1 and TRBJ2-1; D is possibly TRBD1 (6 bases). From germline, CDR1 is MGHDK and CDR2 SYGVNS. Trimming stripped 4 bases from V and 7 bases from J, with 14 bases between. This CDR3 region has 14 residues. The CDR3 DNA reads TGTGCCAGCAGTGTTGGCTTTAGGGGGAATGAGCAGTTCTTC. Its protein is CASSVGFRGNEQFF.